The next 19 T cell receptor beta chains were all read from a single sample in a study of technical replicates of blood from several donors. Profiled with immunoSEQ multiplex PCR; TCRdb holds only in-frame clones, not every one. In the table there are about 88,000 clones, roughly 94% of which are singletons. Specimen: T cells isolated from PBMCs. The source of these receptors is a human donor in good health.

The V gene is TRBV5-4, the J gene TRBJ1-4; 11 bases map to TRBD1. The CDR3 spans 14 residues. CDR1 is SGHNT, CDR2 YYREEE, per germline (reference sequence). Trimming cost V 4 bases and J 7 bases; bases outside gene matches: 3. Here the CDR3 reads CASSTGQGGEKLFF. The DNA for the CDR3 is TGTGCCAGCAGCACGGGACAGGGGGGTGAAAAACTGTTTTTT.

The chain employs TRBV11-3 and TRBJ1-2; TRBD1 is a possible D gene (6 bases). CDR3 length: 14 amino acids. Germline V CDR1 and CDR2: SGHNT, YENEEA. Deletions cut 1 base from V and 7 bases from J, with 13 bases between. CDR3 nucleotide sequence: TGTGCCAGCAGCTTAGTGGGGGGGGCTGCTGGCTACACCTTC. This gives the protein CASSLVGGAAGYTF.

J is TRBJ1-5 and V is TRBV10-3; possibly TRBD1 for D (5 bases). Germline CDR1 reads ENHRY; CDR2 reads SYGVKD. V was clipped by 2 bases and J by 4 bases, with 15 bases between them. The CDR3 runs to 16 residues. CDR3 amino acids: CAISEGQGPANQPQHF. DNA for the CDR3: TGTGCCATCAGTGAGGGTCAGGGCCCGGCGAATCAGCCCCAGCATTTT.

In DNA form, the CDR3 reads TGTGCCAGCCGGACAGCGTACTCTGGAAACACCATATATTTT. This translates into CASRTAYSGNTIYF. The chain has TRBV5-8 and TRBJ1-3; a weak D match, TRBD1 (6 bases). The CDR3 extends over 14 amino acids. The V gene's germline CDR1 is SGHTS and CDR2 YDEGEE. The V gene lost 7 bases and the J gene lost 0 bases, with 11 bases spanning the gap.

V is TRBV7-2 and J is TRBJ1-4; 8 positions match TRBD1. The germline V gene encodes CDR1 SGHTA and CDR2 FQGNSA. V trimming: 5 bases; J trimming: 8 bases; junction bases outside the gene matches: 10. The CDR3 sequence is 15 residues long. This CDR3 reads CASSLRQGLGEKLFF. For the CDR3, the DNA is TGTGCCAGCAGCCTCCGACAGGGGCTGGGGGAAAAACTGTTTTTT. The variable domain in full, with the rest retrieved from reference TRBV7-2 and TRBJ1-4, is GAGVSQSPSNKVTEKGKDVELRCDPISGHTALYWYRQSLGQGLEFLIYFQGNSAPDKSGLPSDRFSAERTGGSVSTLTIQRTQQEDSAVYLCASSLRQGLGEKLFFGSGTQLSVL.

The chain employs TRBV5-1 and TRBJ2-7, with D maybe TRBD1 (6 bases). The germline CDR1 and CDR2 sequences are SGHRS and YFSETQ. Between the trimmed V and J ends, which lost 1 base and 0 bases, there was a span of 11 bases. This CDR3 has 15 residues. CDR3 in amino acids: CASSLQGIASYEQYF. The CDR3 DNA reads as TGCGCCAGCAGCTTGCAGGGGATAGCCTCCTACGAGCAGTACTTC.

This chain joins TRBV10-3 and TRBJ2-7, with D perhaps TRBD1 (6 bases). This CDR3 spans 14 amino acids. V was shortened by 0 bases and J by 5 bases, with 11 bases between the two germline ends. Per the germline V gene, CDR1 is ENHRY and CDR2 is SYGVKD. In nucleotides, the CDR3 is TGTGCCATCAGTGAGTCCAAGACAGGTGACGAGCAGTACTTC. This encodes CAISESKTGDEQYF.

CDR3 coding DNA: TGTGCCAGCAGCTTCGATCCACTTAGACAAGAGACCCAGTACTTC. It encodes CASSFDPLRQETQYF. The chain couples TRBV5-8 to TRBJ2-5, with D unclear. Germline loops: CDR1 SGHTS, CDR2 YDEGEE. Trimming left V 2 bases short and J 2 bases short, with 13 bases between. The CDR3 spans 15 residues.

The rearrangement uses TRBV28 and TRBJ1-4, with 7 bases identical to TRBD1. The trim removed 5 bases at V and 3 bases at J, leaving 21 bases unmatched. The CDR3 is 20 residues long. Germline values: CDR1 MDHEN, CDR2 SYDVKM. CDR3 bases: TGTGCCAGCAGTGCACCGACAGGGAATGTTTTTATTGGGCCTAATGAAAAACTGTTTTTT. This translates into CASSAPTGNVFIGPNEKLFF.

The V call is TRBV28, the J call TRBJ2-1; TRBD2 matches at 12 bases. Germline V gives CDR1 MDHEN, CDR2 SYDVKM. The V and J ends lost 5 bases and 6 bases, in that order; junction bases with no gene match: 5. This CDR3 comprises 15 residues. CDR3: CASSVGTSGLNEQFF. CDR3 coding DNA: TGTGCCAGCAGTGTCGGGACTAGCGGGCTCAATGAGCAGTTCTTC.

The V gene is TRBV6-5, the J gene TRBJ2-1, with 7 bases fitting TRBD2. The V gene's germline CDR1 is MNHEY and CDR2 SVGAGI. J lost 3 bases, V lost 7 bases, and 6 bases had no gene match. The CDR3 sequence is 14 residues long. The chain's CDR3 is CASTKSGVYNEQFF. The CDR3 bases are TGTGCCAGCACAAAAAGCGGGGTCTACAATGAGCAGTTCTTC.

The chain employs TRBV2 and TRBJ2-1, with D possibly being TRBD2 (5 bases). This CDR3 is built from 13 residues. Trimming removed 5 bases at V and 8 bases at J, with 13 bases between. Germline V gene sequence: CDR1 SNHLY, CDR2 FYNNEI. DNA for the CDR3: TGTGCCAGCAGTAGCGGACCCGGGGATGAGCAGTTCTTC. It codes for CASSSGPGDEQFF.

The J gene is TRBJ2-1, the V gene TRBV19; 10 nucleotides line up with TRBD2. This CDR3 has 16 amino acids. V gave up 5 bases and J gave up 8 bases; unmatched junction bases: 12. Looked up from germline, CDR1 is LNHDA and CDR2 is SQIVND (reference sequence). In DNA form, the CDR3 reads TGTGCCAGTAGTGGCCTAGCGGGGGTGGGTGGGGATGAGCAGTTCTTC. Protein sequence: CASSGLAGVGGDEQFF.

The V gene is TRBV2, the J gene TRBJ2-4; TRBD2 might be the D (6 bases). This CDR3 region has 14 residues. V lost 8 bases and J lost 2, with 13 bases in between. The germline CDR1 and CDR2 sequences are SNHLY and FYNNEI. The CDR3 sequence is CASEWGESKNIQYF. The CDR3 bases are TGTGCCAGCGAATGGGGGGAGTCCAAAAACATTCAGTACTTC.

This sequence joins TRBV19 and TRBJ2-7, with D unclear. V was cut by 0 bases and J by 9 bases, with 18 bases left in between. CDR1 and CDR2 from the germline V gene are LNHDA and SQIVND (reference sequence). The CDR3 extends over 15 amino acids. CDR3: CASSIDLQSYELQYF. CDR3 nucleotides: TGTGCCAGTAGTATAGATCTACAGTCTTACGAGCTGCAGTACTTC. Together with reference TRBV19 and TRBJ2-7, the CDR3 gives the full variable domain: DGGITQSPKYLFRKEGQNVTLSCEQNLNHDAMYWYRQDPGQGLRLIYYSQIVNDFQKGDIAEGYSVSREKKESFPLTVTSAQKNPTAFYLCASSIDLQSYELQYFGPGTRLTVT.

V and J are TRBV27 and TRBJ1-1; 8 nucleotides align to TRBD1. V was pared by 2 bases and J by 4 bases, with 15 bases of the junction left unmatched. The CDR3 has 18 amino acids. The germline gives CDR1 MNHEY, CDR2 SMNVEV (reference sequence). The DNA of the CDR3 is TGTGCCAGCAGTTTAATATCGGCAGGGGGCTGGAGGGGCACTGAAGCTTTCTTT. Amino acid sequence: CASSLISAGGWRGTEAFF.

The chain has TRBV7-2 and TRBJ1-5, with 7 bases identical to TRBD1. J gave up 4 bases and V 5 bases, and 11 bases lay outside the gene matches. Germline values: CDR1 SGHTA, CDR2 FQGNSA. The CDR3 is 16 residues long. CDR3 loop: CASSLVGTDINQPQHF. The CDR3 DNA reads TGTGCCAGCAGCCTTGTCGGGACAGACATAAATCAGCCCCAGCATTTT.

The chain is built from TRBV10-3 and TRBJ1-2; D gene ambiguous. Per germline, CDR1 ENHRY and CDR2 SYGVKD. The CDR3 runs 12 residues. The germline V and J ends were trimmed by 1 base and 2 bases, with 2 bases remaining between them. The CDR3 is CAISELNYGYTF. The CDR3 region has the DNA TGTGCCATCAGTGAGTTAAACTATGGCTACACCTTC.

The chain links TRBV5-8 to TRBJ1-5; 8 bases are a match to TRBD1. V was pared by 2 bases and J by 5 bases, with 0 bases of the junction left unmatched. Germline V gives CDR1 SGHTS, CDR2 YDEGEE. The CDR3 is 13 amino acids. CDR3 DNA sequence: TGTGCCAGCAGCTTACAGGGGGATCAGCCCCAGCATTTT. It is translated as CASSLQGDQPQHF.